Sequencing of this TCR beta chain was carried out in a study of T cells in Graves' hyperthyroidism and ophthalmopathy. Study-wide background: Sampling of peripheral blood happened at initial diagnosis, prior to any treatment.

This clonotype was detected many times. RNA transcripts yielded amplified TCR beta CDR3 regions. When the TCR CDR3 underwent first-round RT-PCR, the HTBI primer set was used. TCRdb ran MiXCR on the multiplex PCR reads and lists one entry per CDR3 protein. The sample contains about 590,000 distinct CDR3 sequences, less than 20% of which appear only once. Germline-derived CDR1 and CDR2 are DFQATT and SNEGSKA (reference sequence). J was trimmed by 0 bases and V by 1 base; bases with no gene match: 12. This CDR3 region has 19 residues. This receptor was identified in a young woman with Graves' hyperthyroidism. The specimen sequenced was blood. This rearrangement joins TRBV20-1 to TRBJ2-7, with 13 bases lining up with TRBD2. The CDR3 bases are TGCAGTGCTAGAGGCCCCCGACTAGCGGGAGGACCACGCTCCTACGAGCAGTACTTC. Its translation: CSARGPRLAGGPRSYEQYF.